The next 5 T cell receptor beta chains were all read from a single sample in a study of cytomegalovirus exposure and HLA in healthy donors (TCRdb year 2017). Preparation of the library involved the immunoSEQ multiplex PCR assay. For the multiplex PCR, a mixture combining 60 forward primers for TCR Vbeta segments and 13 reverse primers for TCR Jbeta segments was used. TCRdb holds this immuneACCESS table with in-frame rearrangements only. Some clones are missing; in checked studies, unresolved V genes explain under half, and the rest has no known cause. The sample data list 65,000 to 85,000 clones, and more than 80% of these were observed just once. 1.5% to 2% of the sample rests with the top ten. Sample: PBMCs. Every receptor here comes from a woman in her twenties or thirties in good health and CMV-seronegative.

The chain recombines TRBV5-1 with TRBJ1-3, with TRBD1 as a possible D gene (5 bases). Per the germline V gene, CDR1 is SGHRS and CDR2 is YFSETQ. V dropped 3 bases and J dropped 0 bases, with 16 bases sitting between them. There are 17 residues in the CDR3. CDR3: CASSSDLDSFSGNTIYF. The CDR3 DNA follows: TGCGCCAGCAGCTCCGACCTCGACAGTTTCTCTGGAAACACCATATATTTT.

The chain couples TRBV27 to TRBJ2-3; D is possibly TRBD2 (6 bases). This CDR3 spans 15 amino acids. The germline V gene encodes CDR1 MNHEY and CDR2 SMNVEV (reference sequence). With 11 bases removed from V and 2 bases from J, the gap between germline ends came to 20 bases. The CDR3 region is CASRREQSATDTQYF. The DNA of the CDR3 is TGTGCCTCGCGGAGGGAACAATCGGCCACAGATACGCAGTATTTT.

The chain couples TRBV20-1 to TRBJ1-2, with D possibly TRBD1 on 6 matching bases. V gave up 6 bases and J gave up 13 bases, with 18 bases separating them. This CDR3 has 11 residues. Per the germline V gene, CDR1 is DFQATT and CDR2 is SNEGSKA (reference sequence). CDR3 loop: CSAPDQGFSTF. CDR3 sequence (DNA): TGCAGTGCCCCTGATCAGGGGTTCTCCACCTTC.

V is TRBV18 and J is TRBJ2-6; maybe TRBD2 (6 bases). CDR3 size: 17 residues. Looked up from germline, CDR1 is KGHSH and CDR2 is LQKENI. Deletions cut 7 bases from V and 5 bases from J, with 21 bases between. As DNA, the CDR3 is TGTGCCAGCTTCACCACAGCTGGCGGGGTTTGGGCCAACGTCCTGACTTTC. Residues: CASFTTAGGVWANVLTF.

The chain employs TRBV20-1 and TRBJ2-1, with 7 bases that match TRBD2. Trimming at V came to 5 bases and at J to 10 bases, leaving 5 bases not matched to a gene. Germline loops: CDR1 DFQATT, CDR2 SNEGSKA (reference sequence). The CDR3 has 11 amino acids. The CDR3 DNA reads TGCAGTGCTTACCCTAGCGGAGAGCAGTTCTTC. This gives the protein CSAYPSGEQFF.